These 15 T cell receptor beta chains originate from one sample sequenced in a study of T cells in Graves' hyperthyroidism and ophthalmopathy. It was RNA transcripts that yielded the amplified TCR beta CDR3 regions. HTBI primers drove first-round RT-PCR of the TCR CDR3. TCRdb recomputed calls from the multiplex PCR reads with MiXCR, one row per CDR3 protein. The repertoire consists of about 690,000 distinct CDR3 sequences, with 15% to 20% occurring once and the leading ten covering roughly 16%. Sequencing used blood. These receptors originate from a man aged 50-60 years with Graves' hyperthyroidism.

The chain employs TRBV18 and TRBJ1-2, with no clear D. Per the germline V gene, CDR1 is KGHSH and CDR2 is LQKENI. V was pared by 3 bases and J by 4 bases, with 24 bases between. The CDR3 is 18 amino acids. The CDR3 sequence is CASSPRVLDAVISYGYTF. CDR3 bases: TGTGCCAGCTCACCCCGCGTCTTGGACGCCGTAATTAGCTATGGCTACACCTTC.

There are many counts of this clonotype. V usage is TRBV28 and J usage is TRBJ2-7, with TRBD1 matching 10 bases. The CDR3 is 15 residues long. CDR1 is MDHEN and CDR2 is SYDVKM in the germline V gene. The ends lost 7 bases at V and 3 bases at J; junction bases unmatched: 9. The CDR3 DNA is TGTGCCAGCACCGCCAAGGGGGACAGGGGCTACGAGCAGTACTTC. Translation: CASTAKGDRGYEQYF.

With respect to this clonotype: The germline gene is not matched at one end of the junction; a read error may be the cause. The rearrangement links TRBV7-9 to TRBJ1-5; 9 positions agree with TRBD1. From germline, CDR1 is SEHNR and CDR2 FQNEAQ (reference sequence). The CDR3 has 15 amino acids. The CDR3 DNA sequence: TGTGCCAGCAGCCCCGGGACAGGGAGGAATCAGTCCCAGCATTTT. Its protein product is CASSPGTGRNQSQHF.

This clonotype was observed at least ten times. V and J are TRBV20-1 and TRBJ1-1; D gene ambiguous. The CDR3 is 14 amino acids. Germline V lookup: CDR1 DFQATT, CDR2 SNEGSKA (reference sequence). V lost 6 bases, J lost 1 base, and 15 bases lay in between. CDR3 protein: CSAPKGGQNTEAFF. CDR3 coding DNA: TGCAGTGCCCCTAAGGGCGGTCAGAACACTGAAGCTTTCTTT.

With respect to this clonotype: This may be a read error: a much more frequent sequence differs by one nucleotide. This sequence joins TRBV20-1 and TRBJ2-7, with 7 bases identical to TRBD1. Germline CDR1 and CDR2: DFQATT and SNEGSKA (reference sequence). The CDR3 is 14 amino acids. DNA of the CDR3: TGCGGTGCTAGAGTGACAGGGTCTCTCCACGAGCAGTACTTC. Its translation: CGARVTGSLHEQYF.

The chain combines TRBV27 with TRBJ2-7, with no clear D. Germline CDR1 is MNHEY and CDR2 is SMNVEV (reference sequence). This CDR3 region has 13 residues. V was shortened by 2 bases and J by 7 bases, with 12 bases between the two germline ends. In DNA, the CDR3 is TGTGCCAGCAGTTTAACCGGGCTTGAGGAGCAGTACTTC. Translation: CASSLTGLEEQYF.

There are many counts of this clonotype. The rearrangement links TRBV3-1 to TRBJ2-5; 10 bases are shared with TRBD2. The CDR3 spans 16 residues. V trimming: 3 bases; J trimming: 2 bases; junction bases outside the gene matches: 6. Germline CDR1 reads LGHDT; CDR2 reads YNNKEL (reference sequence). The CDR3 coding sequence is TGTGCCAGCAGCCATCTAGCGGGGGATTTACAAGAGACCCAGTACTTC. This codes for CASSHLAGDLQETQYF.

This clonotype was seen many times. The chain couples TRBV6-1 to TRBJ2-1; TRBD2 agrees at 7 bases. Trimming cost V 5 bases and J 0 bases; bases outside gene matches: 10. Germline V CDR1 and CDR2: MNHNS, SASEGT. The CDR3 is 17 amino acids. CDR3 region: CASSYGGGGSSYNEQFF. The CDR3 coding sequence is TGTGCCAGCAGTTACGGTGGAGGCGGGAGCTCCTACAATGAGCAGTTCTTC.

In this sample, this clonotype turned up many times. The chain couples TRBV6-1 to TRBJ2-3; D might be TRBD2 (5 bases). The CDR3 runs 14 residues. Germline V CDR1 and CDR2: MNHNS, SASEGT. V was clipped by 7 bases and J by 4 bases, with 15 bases between them. The CDR3 coding sequence is TGTGCCAGCACCTCCAGAGGAGGCGCAGATACGCAGTATTTT. As protein: CASTSRGGADTQYF.

The chain joins TRBV12-3 or TRBV12-4 to TRBJ1-1, with D maybe TRBD1 (6 bases). The ends were cut back, 7 bases at V and 5 bases at J, with 17 bases in the middle. The CDR3 is made up of 14 amino acids. The CDR3 region has the DNA TGTGCCAGCACCGATCCGGGGGGCTGGACTGAAGCTTTCTTT. Its translation: CASTDPGGWTEAFF.

This clonotype was observed once. The J gene is TRBJ1-5, the V gene TRBV6-5; D perhaps matches TRBD1 (6 bases). The V gene's germline CDR1 is MNHEY and CDR2 SVGAGI. This CDR3 spans 15 amino acids. Trimming pared 4 bases from V and 4 bases from J, leaving 14 bases between. CDR3 bases: TGTGCCAGCAGTTGGGACATCGGAGGAAATCAGCCCCAGCATTTT. It translates to CASSWDIGGNQPQHF.

This sequence joins TRBV27 and TRBJ2-7; the match to TRBD1 covers 8 bases. CDR1 and CDR2 (germline): MNHEY, SMNVEV (reference sequence). This CDR3 has 13 residues. Trimming at V came to 3 bases and at J to 7 bases, leaving 5 bases not matched to a gene. CDR3 amino acids: CASSFSGTGEQYF. Written as DNA, the CDR3 is TGTGCCAGCAGTTTCTCTGGGACAGGAGAGCAGTACTTC.

This clonotype has at least ten counts. V usage is TRBV5-1 and J usage is TRBJ2-1; TRBD2 matches 11 bases. The V gene's germline CDR1 is SGHRS and CDR2 YFSETQ. V lost 5 bases and J lost 0; bases outside the gene matches: 10. CDR3 length: 18 residues. The CDR3 is CASRLVLAGVNSYNEQFF. The CDR3 DNA reads TGCGCCAGCAGGCTCGTACTAGCGGGAGTAAACTCCTACAATGAGCAGTTCTTC.

This clonotype was recorded at least ten times. The chain joins TRBV5-8 to TRBJ2-7; no clear D. The CDR3 totals 15 residues. Trimming pared 1 base from V and 3 bases from J, leaving 14 bases between. Germline V lookup: CDR1 SGHTS, CDR2 YDEGEE. The CDR3 nucleotides are TGTGCCAGCAGCTTGTGGGTTGACGGTTACTACGAGCAGTACTTC. Protein: CASSLWVDGYYEQYF.

This clonotype was picked up a small number of times. The chain joins TRBV6-1 to TRBJ2-1; 8 bases match TRBD2. V gave up 1 base and J gave up 8 bases; unmatched junction bases: 10. Germline CDR1 MNHNS, CDR2 SASEGT. The CDR3 has 16 amino acids. The CDR3 is CASSEELAGSGYEQFF. CDR3 nucleotides: TGTGCCAGCAGTGAAGAGTTAGCGGGATCCGGATATGAGCAGTTCTTC.